This T cell receptor (beta chain) was observed in a study of Tregs in tolerant kidney transplant recipients. The CDR3 runs to 16 residues. Germline CDR1 and CDR2: SGHDT and YYEEEE. The V gene lost 4 bases and the J gene lost 0 bases, with 15 bases spanning the gap. Profiling relied on immunoSEQ multiplex PCR, and the TCRdb table lists in-frame clones only, not all of them. The table records 110,000 or so clones, about 90% of them present only once. This chain connects TRBV5-6 to TRBJ2-3; D is perhaps TRBD2 (5 bases). The TCR was taken from a human donor in good health. Sequenced sample: CD4+ T cells from blood. CDR3 sequence (DNA): TGTGCCAGCAGCGCGGGCGCTGGATCTAGCACAGATACGCAGTATTTT. Translating it yields CASSAGAGSSTDTQYF. The full variable domain, its missing parts supplied by reference TRBV5-6 and TRBJ2-3, is DAGVTQSPTHLIKTRGQQVTLRCSPKSGHDTVSWYQQALGQGPQFIFQYYEEEERQRGNFPDRFSGHQFPNYSSELNVNALLLGDSALYLCASSAGAGSSTDTQYFGPGTRLTVL.